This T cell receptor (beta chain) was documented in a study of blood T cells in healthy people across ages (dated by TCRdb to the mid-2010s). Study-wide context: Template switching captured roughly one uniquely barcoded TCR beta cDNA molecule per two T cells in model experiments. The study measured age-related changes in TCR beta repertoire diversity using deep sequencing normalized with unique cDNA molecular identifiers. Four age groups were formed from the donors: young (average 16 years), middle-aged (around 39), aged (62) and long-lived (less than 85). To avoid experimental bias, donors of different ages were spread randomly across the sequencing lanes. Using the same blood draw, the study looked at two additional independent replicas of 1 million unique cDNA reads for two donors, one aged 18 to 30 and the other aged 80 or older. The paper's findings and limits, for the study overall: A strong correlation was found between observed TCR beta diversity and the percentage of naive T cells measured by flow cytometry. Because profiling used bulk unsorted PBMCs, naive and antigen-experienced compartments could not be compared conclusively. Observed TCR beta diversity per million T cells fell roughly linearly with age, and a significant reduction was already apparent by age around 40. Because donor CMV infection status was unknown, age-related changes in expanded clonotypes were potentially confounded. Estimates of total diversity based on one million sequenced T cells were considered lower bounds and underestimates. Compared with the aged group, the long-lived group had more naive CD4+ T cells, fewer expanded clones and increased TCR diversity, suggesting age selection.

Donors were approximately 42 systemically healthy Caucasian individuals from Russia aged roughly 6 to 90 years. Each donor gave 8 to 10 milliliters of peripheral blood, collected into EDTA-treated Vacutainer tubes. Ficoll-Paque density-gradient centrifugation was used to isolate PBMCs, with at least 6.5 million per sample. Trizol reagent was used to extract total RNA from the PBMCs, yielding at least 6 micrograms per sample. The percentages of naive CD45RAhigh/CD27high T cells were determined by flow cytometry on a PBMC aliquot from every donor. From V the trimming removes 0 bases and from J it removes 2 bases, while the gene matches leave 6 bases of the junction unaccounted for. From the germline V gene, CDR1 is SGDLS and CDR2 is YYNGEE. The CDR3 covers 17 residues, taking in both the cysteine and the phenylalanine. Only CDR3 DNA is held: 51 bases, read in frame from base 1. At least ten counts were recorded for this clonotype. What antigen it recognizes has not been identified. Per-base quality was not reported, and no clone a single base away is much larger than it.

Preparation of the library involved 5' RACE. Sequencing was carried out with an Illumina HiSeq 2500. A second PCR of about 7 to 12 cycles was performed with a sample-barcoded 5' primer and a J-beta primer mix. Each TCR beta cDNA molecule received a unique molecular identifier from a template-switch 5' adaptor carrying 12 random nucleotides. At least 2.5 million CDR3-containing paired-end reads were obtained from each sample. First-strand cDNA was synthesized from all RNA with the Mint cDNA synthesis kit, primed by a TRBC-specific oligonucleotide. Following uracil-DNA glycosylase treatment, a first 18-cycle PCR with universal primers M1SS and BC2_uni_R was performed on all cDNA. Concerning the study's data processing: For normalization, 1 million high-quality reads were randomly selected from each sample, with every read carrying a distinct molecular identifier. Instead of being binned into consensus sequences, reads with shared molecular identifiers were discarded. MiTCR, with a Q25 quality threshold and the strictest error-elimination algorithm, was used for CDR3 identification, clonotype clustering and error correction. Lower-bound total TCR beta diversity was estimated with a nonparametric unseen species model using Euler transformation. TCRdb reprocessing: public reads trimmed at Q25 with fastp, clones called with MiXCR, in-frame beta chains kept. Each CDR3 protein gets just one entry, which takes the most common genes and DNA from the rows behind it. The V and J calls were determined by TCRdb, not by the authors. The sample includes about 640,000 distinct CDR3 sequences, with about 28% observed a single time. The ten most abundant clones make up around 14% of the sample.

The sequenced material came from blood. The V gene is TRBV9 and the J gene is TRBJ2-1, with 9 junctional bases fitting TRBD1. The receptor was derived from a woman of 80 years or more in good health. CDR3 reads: CASSVAYRTGAYNEQFF. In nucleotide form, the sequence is TGTGCCAGCAGCGTAGCTTACCGGACAGGGGCCTACAATGAGCAGTTCTTC. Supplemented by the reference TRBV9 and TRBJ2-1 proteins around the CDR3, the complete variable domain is DSGVTQTPKHLITATGQRVTLRCSPRSGDLSVYWYQQSLDQGLQFLIQYYNGEERAKGNILERFSAQQFPDLHSELNLSSLELGDSALYFCASSVAYRTGAYNEQFFGPGTRLTVL.